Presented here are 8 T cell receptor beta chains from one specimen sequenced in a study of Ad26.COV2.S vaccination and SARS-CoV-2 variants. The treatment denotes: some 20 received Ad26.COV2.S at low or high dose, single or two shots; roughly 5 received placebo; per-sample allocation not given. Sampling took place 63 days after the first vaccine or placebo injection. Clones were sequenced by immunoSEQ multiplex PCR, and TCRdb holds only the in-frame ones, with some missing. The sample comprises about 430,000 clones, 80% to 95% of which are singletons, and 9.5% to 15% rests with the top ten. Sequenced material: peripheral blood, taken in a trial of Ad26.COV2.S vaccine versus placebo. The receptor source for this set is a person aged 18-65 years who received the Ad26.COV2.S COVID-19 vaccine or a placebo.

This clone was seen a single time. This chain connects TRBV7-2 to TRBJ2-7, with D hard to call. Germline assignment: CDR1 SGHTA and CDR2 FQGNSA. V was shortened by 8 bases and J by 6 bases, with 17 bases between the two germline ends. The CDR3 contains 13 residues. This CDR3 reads CASLDVLAIEQYF. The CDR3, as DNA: TGTGCCAGCTTGGACGTACTGGCCATCGAGCAGTACTTC.

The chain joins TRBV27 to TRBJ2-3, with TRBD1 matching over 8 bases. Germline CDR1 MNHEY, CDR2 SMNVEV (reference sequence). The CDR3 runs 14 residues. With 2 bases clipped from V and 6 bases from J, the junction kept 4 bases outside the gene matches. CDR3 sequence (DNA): TGTGCCAGCAGTTTAGCAACAGGGGGGGATACGCAGTATTTT. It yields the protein CASSLATGGDTQYF.

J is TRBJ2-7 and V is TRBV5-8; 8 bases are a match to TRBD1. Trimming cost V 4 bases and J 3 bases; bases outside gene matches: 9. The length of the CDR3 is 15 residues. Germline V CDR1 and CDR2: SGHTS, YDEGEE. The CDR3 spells CASSTRTGKGYEQYF. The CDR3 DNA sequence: TGTGCCAGCAGCACCCGGACAGGGAAAGGCTACGAGCAGTACTTC.

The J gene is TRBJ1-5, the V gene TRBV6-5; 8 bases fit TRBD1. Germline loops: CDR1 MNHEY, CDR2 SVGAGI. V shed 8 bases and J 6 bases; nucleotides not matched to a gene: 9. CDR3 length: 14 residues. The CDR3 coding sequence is TGTGCCAGCGTCGGACAGGGAGGGGGTCAGCCCCAGCATTTT. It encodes CASVGQGGGQPQHF.

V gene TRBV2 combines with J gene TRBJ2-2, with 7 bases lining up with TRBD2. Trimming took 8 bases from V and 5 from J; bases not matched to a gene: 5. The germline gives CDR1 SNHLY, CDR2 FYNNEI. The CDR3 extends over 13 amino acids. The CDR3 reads CASRRESTGELFF. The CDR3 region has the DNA TGTGCCAGCCGGCGGGAGTCGACCGGGGAGCTGTTTTTT. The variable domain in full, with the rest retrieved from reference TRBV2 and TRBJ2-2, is EPEVTQTPSHQVTQMGQEVILRCVPISNHLYFYWYRQILGQKVEFLVSFYNNEISEKSEIFDDQFSVERPDGSNFTLKIRSTKLEDSAMYFCASRRESTGELFFGEGSRLTVL.

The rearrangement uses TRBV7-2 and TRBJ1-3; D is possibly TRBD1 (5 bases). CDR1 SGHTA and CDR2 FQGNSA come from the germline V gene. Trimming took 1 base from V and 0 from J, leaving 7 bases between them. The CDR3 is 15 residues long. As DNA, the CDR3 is TGTGCCAGCAGCTTAGGCGGGACCTCTGGAAACACCATATATTTT. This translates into CASSLGGTSGNTIYF.

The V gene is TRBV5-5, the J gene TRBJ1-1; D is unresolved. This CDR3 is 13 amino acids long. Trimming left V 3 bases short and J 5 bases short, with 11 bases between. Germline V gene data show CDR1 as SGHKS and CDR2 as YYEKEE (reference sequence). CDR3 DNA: TGTGCCAGCAGCTCCATCATTCTGACTGAAGCTTTCTTT. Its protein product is CASSSIILTEAFF.

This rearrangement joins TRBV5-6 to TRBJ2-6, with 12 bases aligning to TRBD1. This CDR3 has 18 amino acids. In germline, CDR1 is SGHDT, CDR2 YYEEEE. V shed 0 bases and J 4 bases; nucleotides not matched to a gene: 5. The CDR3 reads CASSLAWDRGRGANVLTF. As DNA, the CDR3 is TGTGCCAGCAGCTTGGCCTGGGACAGGGGGCGGGGGGCCAACGTCCTGACTTTC.